This passage covers 15 T cell receptor beta chains from one sample sequenced in a study of Ad26.COV2.S vaccination and SARS-CoV-2 variants. The treatment was: around 19 received Ad26.COV2.S at low or high dose, single or two shots; 5 received placebo; per-sample allocation not given. Sampling happened 63 days after the first vaccine or placebo injection. Assay used: immunoSEQ multiplex PCR; TCRdb lists only in-frame clones, some missing. The sample records some 340,000 clones, around four fifths being singletons. The sample here was peripheral blood, taken in a trial of Ad26.COV2.S vaccine versus placebo. These TCRs come from a person between 18 and 65 years old who received the Ad26.COV2.S COVID-19 vaccine or a placebo.

V and J are TRBV7-9 and TRBJ2-3; 10 nucleotides agree with TRBD2. CDR1 and CDR2 (germline): SEHNR, FQNEAQ (reference sequence). The CDR3 totals 17 residues. The junction had 9 bases not matched to a gene; V was cut back by 4 bases and J by 2 bases. CDR3 protein: CASSSIPSGGPTDTQYF. CDR3 nucleotide sequence: TGTGCCAGCAGCTCCATCCCTAGCGGGGGACCCACAGATACGCAGTATTTT.

The chain links TRBV9 to TRBJ1-2; D uncertain. Trimming removed 0 bases at V and 6 bases at J, with 9 bases between. Germline V gene data show CDR1 as SGDLS and CDR2 as YYNGEE. CDR3 length: 13 residues. CDR3 nucleotide sequence: TGTGCCAGCAGCGTAGATCTGGGGAATGGCTACACCTTC. It specifies CASSVDLGNGYTF.

V usage is TRBV27 and J usage is TRBJ2-7; D tentatively fits TRBD1 or TRBD2 (5 bases each). In germline, CDR1 is MNHEY, CDR2 SMNVEV (reference sequence). Trimming stripped 5 bases from V and 4 bases from J, with 15 bases between. This CDR3 is 14 amino acids long. The chain's CDR3 is CASSPGAKLYEQYF. DNA of the CDR3: TGTGCCAGCAGTCCCGGGGCCAAACTTTACGAGCAGTACTTC.

The J gene is TRBJ1-4, the V gene TRBV28; D not resolved. This CDR3 spans 16 amino acids. Trimming left V 5 bases short and J 4 bases short, with 17 bases between. CDR1 and CDR2 (germline): MDHEN, SYDVKM. This chain's CDR3 is CASSASVVVVNEKLFF. The CDR3 DNA reads as TGTGCCAGCAGTGCCTCTGTTGTGGTAGTTAATGAAAAACTGTTTTTT.

V and J are TRBV29-1 and TRBJ2-3; no reliable D call. Trimming removed 5 bases at V and 6 bases at J, with 21 bases between. Germline values: CDR1 SQVTM, CDR2 ANQGSEA. This CDR3 is 15 amino acids long. For the CDR3, the DNA is TGCAGCGTTCTGGTACCGGATAGGGCGTGGGATACGCAGTATTTT. Protein: CSVLVPDRAWDTQYF.

The chain has TRBV4-1 and TRBJ1-3; tentatively, D is TRBD1 (6 bases). Germline-derived CDR1 and CDR2 are MGHRA and YSYEKL. This CDR3 has 20 amino acids. The V end lost 4 bases, the J end lost 0 bases, and 25 bases lay between the germline ends. Written as DNA, the CDR3 is TGCGCCAGCAGCCCCGAATACCGGGACACCCCTTATGACTCTGGAAACACCATATATTTT. Translated, it gives CASSPEYRDTPYDSGNTIYF.

The gene calls are TRBV5-6 and TRBJ2-5, with D perhaps TRBD1 (6 bases). The CDR3 length is 15 residues. V was shortened by 0 bases and J by 2 bases, with 11 bases between the two germline ends. In germline, CDR1 is SGHDT, CDR2 YYEEEE. CDR3 protein: CASSLGDRIQETQYF. The CDR3 region has the DNA TGTGCCAGCAGCTTGGGCGACAGGATACAAGAGACCCAGTACTTC.

This chain connects TRBV4-1 to TRBJ2-7, with 9 bases matching TRBD1. V lost 4 bases, J lost 2 bases, and 6 bases stayed unmatched. This CDR3 is built from 15 residues. Germline V lookup: CDR1 MGHRA, CDR2 YSYEKL. The CDR3 here is CASSRPGQGTYEQYF. In DNA, the CDR3 is TGCGCCAGCAGCCGTCCGGGACAGGGAACCTACGAGCAGTACTTC.

The chain couples TRBV5-4 to TRBJ1-1; a possible D gene is TRBD1 (5 bases). The CDR3 length is 13 residues. Trimming removed 4 bases at V and 0 bases at J, with 7 bases between. Germline CDR1 is SGHNT and CDR2 is YYREEE (reference sequence). CDR3 DNA sequence: TGTGCCAGCAGCAGGGACCTGAACACTGAAGCTTTCTTT. This codes for CASSRDLNTEAFF.

The chain recombines TRBV11-3 with TRBJ1-2; D ambiguous. The CDR3 contains 12 residues. The germline V gene encodes CDR1 SGHNT and CDR2 YENEEA. V lost 4 bases to trimming and J lost 6 bases, with 9 bases between them. This CDR3 reads CASSSRRDGYTF. The CDR3 DNA sequence: TGTGCCAGCAGCTCCAGACGGGATGGCTACACCTTC.

This clone showed up many times. The chain carries TRBV28 and TRBJ2-2, with 15 bases matching TRBD2. Germline-derived CDR1 and CDR2 are MDHEN and SYDVKM. V was clipped by 3 bases and J by 3 bases; unmatched bases: 11. CDR3 size: 20 residues. The CDR3 protein is CASSLRRTSGGATDTGELFF. The CDR3 bases are TGTGCCAGCAGTTTGAGAAGGACTAGCGGGGGGGCCACGGACACCGGGGAGCTGTTTTTT.

The DNA for the CDR3 is TGTGCCAGCAGTTTCGGCGTGCAGGGTGTTAATGAAAAACTGTTTTTT. Protein product: CASSFGVQGVNEKLFF. The chain uses TRBV27 and TRBJ1-4; perhaps TRBD1 as D (5 bases). V was clipped by 3 bases and J by 4 bases, with 15 bases between them. Germline CDR1 and CDR2: MNHEY and SMNVEV (reference sequence). This CDR3 contains 16 residues.

This clone was seen at least ten times. The V gene is TRBV7-6, the J gene TRBJ1-4; D is ambiguous. The CDR3 is made up of 13 amino acids. Germline V gene data show CDR1 as SGHVS and CDR2 as FNYEAQ. V was pared by 8 bases and J by 4 bases, with 11 bases between. Here the CDR3 reads CASRGGSNEKLFF. The CDR3 nucleotides are TGTGCCAGCCGCGGAGGGAGTAATGAAAAACTGTTTTTT.

V gene TRBV5-3 combines with J gene TRBJ1-1, with unresolved D. TRBV5-3 is given ORF status, its function remaining uncertain. V shed 4 bases and J shed 7 bases, with 17 bases lying between them. The CDR3 runs to 14 residues. This CDR3 is CARSRQSCRFEAFF. CDR3 nucleotides: TGTGCCAGAAGCCGCCAATCTTGTCGGTTTGAAGCTTTCTTT.

The chain links TRBV7-6 to TRBJ1-1; D is ambiguous. Germline V gene sequence: CDR1 SGHVS, CDR2 FNYEAQ. Trimming took off 1 base at V and 3 bases at J, with 6 bases between the two ends. This CDR3 has 13 residues. The CDR3 sequence is CASSLEKDTEAFF. The CDR3 bases are TGTGCCAGCAGCTTAGAGAAGGACACTGAAGCTTTCTTT.